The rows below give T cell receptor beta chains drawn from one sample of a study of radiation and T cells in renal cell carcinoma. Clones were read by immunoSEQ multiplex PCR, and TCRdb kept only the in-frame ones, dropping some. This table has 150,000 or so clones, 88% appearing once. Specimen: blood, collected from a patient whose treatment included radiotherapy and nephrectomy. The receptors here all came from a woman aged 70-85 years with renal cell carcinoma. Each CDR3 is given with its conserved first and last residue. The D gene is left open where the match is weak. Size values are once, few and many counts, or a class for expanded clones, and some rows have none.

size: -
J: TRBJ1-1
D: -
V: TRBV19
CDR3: CASSIDTVNTEAFF
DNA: TGTGCCAGTAGTATAGATACCGTGAACACTGAAGCTTTCTTT

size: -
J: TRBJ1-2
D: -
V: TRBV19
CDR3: CASRQPGNGGYTF
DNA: TGTGCCAGTAGGCAACCGGGAAACGGTGGCTACACCTTC

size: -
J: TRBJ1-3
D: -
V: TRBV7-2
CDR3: CASSLVPRGSSSSGNTIYF
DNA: TGTGCCAGCAGCTTAGTTCCCAGGGGCTCCTCGAGCTCTGGAAACACCATATATTTT

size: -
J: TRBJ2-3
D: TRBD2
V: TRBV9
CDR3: CASSVATWSGGAFSTDTQYF
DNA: TGTGCCAGCAGCGTAGCTACATGGAGCGGGGGGGCGTTTAGCACAGATACGCAGTATTTT

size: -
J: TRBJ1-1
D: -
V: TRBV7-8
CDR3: CASSSAGRTEAFF
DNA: TGTGCCAGCAGCTCCGCGGGGCGCACTGAAGCTTTCTTT

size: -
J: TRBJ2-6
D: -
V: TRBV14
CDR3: CASSRTSGANVLTF
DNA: TGTGCCAGCAGCCGAACCTCTGGGGCCAACGTCCTGACTTTC

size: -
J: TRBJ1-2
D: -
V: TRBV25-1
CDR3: CASRGGNYGYTF
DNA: TGTGCCAGCCGGGGGGGTAACTATGGCTACACCTTC

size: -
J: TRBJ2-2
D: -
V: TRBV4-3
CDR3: CASSQDRRALSAGELFF
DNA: TGCGCCAGCAGCCAAGATCGGCGAGCGTTGAGCGCCGGGGAGCTGTTTTTT

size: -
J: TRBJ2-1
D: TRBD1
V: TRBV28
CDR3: CASRTGVGNEQFF
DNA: TGTGCCAGCAGGACAGGGGTCGGCAATGAGCAGTTCTTC

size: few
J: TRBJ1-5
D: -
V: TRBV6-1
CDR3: CASSERHSWNQPQHF
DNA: TGTGCCAGCAGTGAAAGGCACTCTTGGAATCAGCCCCAGCATTTT

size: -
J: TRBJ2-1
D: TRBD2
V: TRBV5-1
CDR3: CASSFSGGNSYNEQFF
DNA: TGCGCCAGCAGCTTTAGCGGGGGGAATTCCTACAATGAGCAGTTCTTC

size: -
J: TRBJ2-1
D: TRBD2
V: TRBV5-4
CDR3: CASSLRGGSYNEQFF
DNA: TGTGCCAGCAGCTTGCGGGGGGGTTCCTACAATGAGCAGTTCTTC

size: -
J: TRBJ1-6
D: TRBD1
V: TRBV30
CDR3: CAWRPTGGGNSPLHF
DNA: TGTGCCTGGAGGCCGACAGGGGGCGGTAATTCACCCCTCCACTTT

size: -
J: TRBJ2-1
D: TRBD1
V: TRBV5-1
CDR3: CASSPNRGSEQFF
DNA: TGCGCCAGCAGCCCAAACAGGGGTTCTGAGCAGTTCTTC

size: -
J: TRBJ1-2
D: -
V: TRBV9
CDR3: CASSASPFPRASEYGYTF
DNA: TGTGCCAGCAGCGCGTCTCCTTTCCCCCGGGCCTCAGAGTATGGCTACACCTTC

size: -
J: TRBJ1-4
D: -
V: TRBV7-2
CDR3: CASSRMNEKLFF
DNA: TGTGCCAGCAGCCGGATGAATGAAAAACTGTTTTTT

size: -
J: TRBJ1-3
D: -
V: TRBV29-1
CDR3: CSGRGSGNTIYF
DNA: TGCAGCGGTCGGGGGTCTGGAAACACCATATATTTT

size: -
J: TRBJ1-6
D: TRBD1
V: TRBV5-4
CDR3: CASSPGTGVFNSPLHF
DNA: TGTGCCAGCAGCCCCGGGACAGGGGTGTTTAATTCACCCCTCCACTTT

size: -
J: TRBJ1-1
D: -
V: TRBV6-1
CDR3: CASTPSGHGNTEAFF
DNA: TGTGCCAGCACCCCTTCGGGACACGGAAACACTGAAGCTTTCTTT

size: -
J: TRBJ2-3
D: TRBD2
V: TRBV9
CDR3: CASSVVAGFTDTQYF
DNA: TGTGCCAGCAGCGTAGTAGCGGGGTTCACAGATACGCAGTATTTT

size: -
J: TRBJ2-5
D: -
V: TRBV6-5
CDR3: CASSYSGTTQETQYF
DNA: TGTGCCAGCAGTTACTCTGGGACAACACAAGAGACCCAGTACTTC

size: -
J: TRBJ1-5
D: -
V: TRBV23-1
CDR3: CASSRPGRLNQPQHF
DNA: TGCGCCAGCAGTCGTCCTGGACGGCTCAATCAGCCCCAGCATTTT

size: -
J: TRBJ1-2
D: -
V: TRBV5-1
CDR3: CASSFRAGAEYGYTF
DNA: TGCGCCAGCAGCTTCCGGGCAGGGGCGGAGTATGGCTACACCTTC

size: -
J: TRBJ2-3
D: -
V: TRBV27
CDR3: CASSLAWGPSTDTQYF
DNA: TGTGCCAGCAGTTTGGCTTGGGGTCCCAGCACAGATACGCAGTATTTT

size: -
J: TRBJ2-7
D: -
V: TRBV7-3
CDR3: CASSLEASKTYEQYF
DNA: TGTGCCAGCAGCTTAGAGGCTAGTAAGACCTACGAGCAGTACTTC

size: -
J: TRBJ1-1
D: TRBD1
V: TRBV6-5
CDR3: CASRLQGETEAFF
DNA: TGTGCCAGCAGGCTACAGGGGGAAACTGAAGCTTTCTTT

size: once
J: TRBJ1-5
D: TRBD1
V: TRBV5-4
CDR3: CASSPTGVGSNQPQHF
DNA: TGTGCCAGCAGCCCGACAGGGGTGGGTAGCAATCAGCCCCAGCATTTT

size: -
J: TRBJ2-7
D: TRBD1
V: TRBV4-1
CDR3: CASSQGDRVGEQYF
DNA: TGCGCCAGCAGCCAAGGGGACAGGGTGGGAGAGCAGTACTTC

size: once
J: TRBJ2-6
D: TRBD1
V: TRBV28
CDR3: CASMTGMFGANVLTF
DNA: TGTGCCAGCATGACAGGGATGTTTGGGGCCAACGTCCTGACTTTC